Following are 15 T cell receptor beta chains from one sample sequenced in a study of spatial heterogeneity in lung cancer. Time point indicated: blood at routine non-recurrence follow-up after resection. A single record per CDR3 protein comes from TCRdb applying MiXCR to the 5' RACE reads. Here the sample spans 110,000 or so distinct CDR3 sequences, roughly a tenth being singletons. The sample was PBMCs, taken at follow-up. The receptors shown here come from a female donor with early-stage non-small cell lung cancer.

This clonotype turned up a few times. The CDR3 reads CASSLVFGTGASPNYGYTF. The CDR3 nucleotides read TGTGCCAGCAGCTTAGTTTTCGGGACAGGGGCATCCCCAAACTATGGCTACACCTTC. The rearrangement links TRBV11-2 to TRBJ1-2; TRBD1 aligns across 10 bases. The trim removed 1 base at V and 2 bases at J, leaving 13 bases unmatched. This CDR3 is 19 amino acids long. Germline loops: CDR1 SGHAT, CDR2 FQNNGV.

This clonotype was counted between two and nine times. This chain joins TRBV24-1 and TRBJ2-2; perhaps TRBD2 as D (6 bases). V was shortened by 3 bases and J by 0 bases, with 10 bases between the two germline ends. This CDR3 contains 16 residues. In germline, CDR1 is KGHDR, CDR2 SFDVKD. CDR3 amino acids: CATSDPTRANTGELFF. CDR3 DNA sequence: TGTGCCACCAGTGATCCGACTAGGGCGAACACCGGGGAGCTGTTTTTT.

This clonotype was seen a handful of times. The V gene is TRBV5-1, the J gene TRBJ2-3; no reliable D call. CDR1 and CDR2 from the germline V gene are SGHRS and YFSETQ. The CDR3 loop spans 15 amino acids. Deletions cut 4 bases from V and 2 bases from J, with 14 bases between. The CDR3 loop reads CASSDLGFTTDTQYF. DNA for the CDR3: TGCGCCAGCAGCGACTTAGGATTTACCACAGATACGCAGTATTTT.

This clonotype was seen a handful of times. The chain has TRBV3-1 and TRBJ1-5, with unresolved D. Germline V gene lookup returns CDR1 LGHDT and CDR2 YNNKEL (reference sequence). Trimming left V 3 bases short and J 2 bases short, with 8 bases between. The CDR3 has 14 residues. As DNA, the CDR3 is TGTGCCAGCAGCCAGACGGGAGGCAATCAGCCCCAGCATTTT. Its protein product is CASSQTGGNQPQHF.

The V gene is TRBV7-8, the J gene TRBJ1-6; no definite D call. This CDR3 has 13 amino acids. V dropped 1 base and J dropped 17 bases, with 15 bases sitting between them. Germline CDR1 reads SGHVS; CDR2 reads FQNEAQ. CDR3 protein: CASSLEGFSPIHF. CDR3 sequence (DNA): TGTGCCAGCAGCTTAGAAGGTTTCTCGCCCATCCACTTT.

The rearrangement links TRBV2 to TRBJ2-2; TRBD1 is a possible D gene (5 bases). CDR3 size: 15 residues. CDR1 is SNHLY and CDR2 is FYNNEI in the germline V gene. Trimming pared 7 bases from V and 4 bases from J, leaving 16 bases between. CDR3 in amino acids: CASNRQSTVTGELFF. In nucleotides, the CDR3 is TGTGCCAGCAATAGACAGTCGACTGTCACCGGGGAGCTGTTTTTT.

The V call is TRBV9, the J call TRBJ2-3, with a tentative D call TRBD2 (6 bases). V was pared by 7 bases and J by 4 bases, with 13 bases between. CDR3 length: 13 residues. CDR1 is SGDLS, CDR2 YYNGEE, per germline. The CDR3 bases are TGTGCCAGCGGTCGGGGGTTGGCAGATACGCAGTATTTT. This gives the protein CASGRGLADTQYF.

This clonotype was seen many times. The V gene is TRBV30, the J gene TRBJ2-5; no firm D call. Trimming cost V 1 base and J 2 bases, with 8 bases left between them. The CDR3 covers 13 residues. CDR1 is GTSNPN, CDR2 SVGIG, per germline (reference sequence). Here the CDR3 reads CAWSGGFQETQYF. The CDR3 coding sequence is TGTGCCTGGAGTGGTGGGTTTCAAGAGACCCAGTACTTC.

This clonotype has a count of ten or more. The rearrangement joins TRBV7-2 to TRBJ2-3, with TRBD1 identical over 9 bases. CDR1 and CDR2 (germline): SGHTA, FQGNSA. CDR3 length: 15 residues. V dropped 6 bases and J dropped 8; count of bases not matched to a gene: 12. The CDR3 DNA reads TGTGCCAGCAGTTCGGGACAGGGCAGCTTGGGTACGCAGTATTTT. The encoded protein is CASSSGQGSLGTQYF. Together with reference TRBV7-2 and TRBJ2-3, the CDR3 gives the full variable domain: GAGVSQSPSNKVTEKGKDVELRCDPISGHTALYWYRQSLGQGLEFLIYFQGNSAPDKSGLPSDRFSAERTGGSVSTLTIQRTQQEDSAVYLCASSSGQGSLGTQYFGPGTRLTVL.

Many counts were recorded for this clonotype. V is TRBV7-8 and J is TRBJ1-5; 7 nucleotides agree with TRBD1. CDR3 size: 15 residues. The germline V gene has CDR1 SGHVS and CDR2 FQNEAQ. V gave up 4 bases and J gave up 2 bases; unmatched junction bases: 5. The DNA for the CDR3 is TGTGCCAGCAGCTCACAAACAGGGGGCAATCAGCCCCAGCATTTT. It yields the protein CASSSQTGGNQPQHF.

This clonotype was detected ten times or more. V usage is TRBV5-1 and J usage is TRBJ2-6, with D possibly being TRBD2 (5 bases). Trimming took 4 bases from V and 0 from J, leaving 14 bases between them. This CDR3 region has 17 residues. CDR1 is SGHRS and CDR2 is YFSETQ in the germline V gene. CDR3 bases: TGCGCCAGCAGCCCAGGCATTGGGAGCTCTGGGGCCAACGTCCTGACTTTC. Translated, it gives CASSPGIGSSGANVLTF.

This clonotype was found a few times. The chain is built from TRBV24-1 and TRBJ2-3; 7 bases agree with TRBD2. Unmatched junction bases numbered 17, after V lost 7 bases and J lost 11 bases. This CDR3 is 15 amino acids long. Germline assignment: CDR1 KGHDR and CDR2 SFDVKD. DNA for the CDR3: TGTGCCACCAGCGGAGGACGGGAGGCACTCGCTCGGCAGTATTTT. Protein product: CATSGGREALARQYF.

The chain employs TRBV5-6 and TRBJ2-2; D is unclear. The CDR3 spans 16 residues. The ends were cut back, 4 bases at V and 0 bases at J, with 13 bases in the middle. CDR1 is SGHDT and CDR2 is YYEEEE in the germline V gene. In DNA, the CDR3 is TGTGCCAGCAGCGAGAGGTTTAGACCGAACACCGGGGAGCTGTTTTTT. This sequence encodes CASSERFRPNTGELFF.

This clonotype was found many times. CDR3 nucleotide sequence: TGTGCCAGCAGCCTAAACACAGCTGAAGCTTTCTTT. It specifies CASSLNTAEAFF. This chain connects TRBV11-3 to TRBJ1-1, with D hard to call. The CDR3 covers 12 residues. With 5 bases removed from V and 6 bases from J, the gap between germline ends came to 10 bases. Germline V gene sequence: CDR1 SGHNT, CDR2 YENEEA. The entire variable domain, with the rest obtained from reference TRBV11-3 and TRBJ1-1, is as follows: EAGVVQSPRYKIIEKKQPVAFWCNPISGHNTLYWYLQNLGQGPELLIRYENEEAVDDSQLPKDRFSAERLKGVDSTLKIQPAELGDSAVYLCASSLNTAEAFFGQGTRLTVV.

This clonotype was seen ten or more times. The chain joins TRBV27 to TRBJ1-5; D not resolved. With 4 bases removed from V and 4 bases from J, the gap between germline ends came to 5 bases. CDR1 is MNHEY and CDR2 is SMNVEV in the germline V gene (reference sequence). The CDR3 is made up of 12 amino acids. The CDR3 sequence: CASSYYNQPQHF. The CDR3 DNA reads TGTGCCAGCAGTTACTATAATCAGCCCCAGCATTTT.